The 23 T cell receptor beta chains in this list originate from one sample, sequenced in a study of shared clonotypes between healthy human individuals. Sequenced by immunoSEQ multiplex PCR; TCRdb stores in-frame clones only, minus some. This repertoire shows roughly 1.4 million clones, 98% to 99% found once; its top ten account for approximately 0.4%. Sequenced material: naive CD4+ T cells sorted from blood. As for subset: CD45RA+ positively selected. The receptors come from a man under 40 in good health.

This chain links TRBV7-2 with TRBJ2-7, with D unclear. V was shortened by 4 bases and J by 3 bases, with 7 bases between the two germline ends. The V gene's germline CDR1 is SGHTA and CDR2 FQGNSA. The CDR3 has 12 amino acids. CDR3 DNA: TGTGCCAGCAGCTCGGTGGACTACGAGCAGTACTTC. This codes for CASSSVDYEQYF.

The chain uses TRBV20-1 and TRBJ2-1; the D gene could be TRBD1 or TRBD2 (5 bases each). V lost 8 bases to trimming and J lost 8 bases, with 13 bases between them. This CDR3 has 11 residues. Germline CDR1 is DFQATT and CDR2 is SNEGSKA (reference sequence). CDR3 sequence reads: CSPRWGYEQFF. CDR3 DNA: TGCAGTCCCCGGTGGGGGTATGAGCAGTTCTTC.

This chain joins TRBV27 and TRBJ1-1; D unresolved. Germline CDR1 and CDR2: MNHEY and SMNVEV (reference sequence). The CDR3 loop spans 13 amino acids. V shed 5 bases and J shed 5 bases, with 12 bases lying between them. CDR3: CASSLKGSTEAFF. DNA of the CDR3: TGTGCCAGCAGTCTCAAGGGCTCTACTGAAGCTTTCTTT.

The chain joins TRBV5-5 to TRBJ1-2, with D unresolved. The CDR3 runs to 13 residues. From germline, CDR1 is SGHKS and CDR2 YYEKEE (reference sequence). V lost 0 bases to trimming and J lost 3 bases, with 6 bases between them. The CDR3 DNA is TGTGCCAGCAGCTTGGTTCTGGACTATGGCTACACCTTC. It translates to CASSLVLDYGYTF.

Points on this clone: At the DNA level, this CDR3 is encoded by other sequences in the same sample as well. The chain employs TRBV20-1 and TRBJ2-7; D not certain. The CDR3 length is 11 residues. Germline V gives CDR1 DFQATT, CDR2 SNEGSKA (reference sequence). The V end lost 2 bases, the J end lost 2 bases, and 4 bases lay between the germline ends. The CDR3 DNA follows: TGCAGTGCTAGACTTACCTACGAGCAGTACTTC. Its translation: CSARLTYEQYF.

This clone was recorded only once. The V gene is TRBV5-4, the J gene TRBJ2-7; no clear D gene. Germline V gene lookup returns CDR1 SGHNT and CDR2 YYREEE (reference sequence). The CDR3 is made up of 15 amino acids. Deletions cut 2 bases from V and 0 bases from J, with 12 bases between. In DNA, the CDR3 is TGTGCCAGCAGCTTAGGAAACCATCCCTCCTACGAGCAGTACTTC. Translating gives CASSLGNHPSYEQYF.

This clone was detected only once. The same CDR3 also results from other DNA sequences found in this sample. CDR3 in amino acids: CASSPDRPNTEAFF. In nucleotides, the CDR3 is TGCGCCAGCAGCCCGGACAGGCCAAACACTGAAGCTTTCTTT. J is TRBJ1-1 and V is TRBV5-1, with 7 nucleotides matching TRBD1. From germline, CDR1 is SGHRS and CDR2 YFSETQ. J was trimmed by 2 bases and V by 4 bases; bases with no gene match: 5. The CDR3 length is 14 residues.

V usage is TRBV29-1 and J usage is TRBJ2-4; 11 bases map to TRBD2. The CDR3 runs to 15 residues. V shed 1 base and J 8 bases; nucleotides not matched to a gene: 7. CDR1 is SQVTM, CDR2 ANQGSEA, per germline. CDR3 nucleotide sequence: TGCAGCGTTGAAGGGGCTAGCGGGAGGTACGACATTCAGTACTTC. Amino acids: CSVEGASGRYDIQYF. Together with reference TRBV29-1 and TRBJ2-4, the CDR3 gives the full variable domain: SAVISQKPSRDICQRGTSLTIQCQVDSQVTMMFWYRQQPGQSLTLIATANQGSEATYESGFVIDKFPISRPNLTFSTLTVSNMSPEDSSIYLCSVEGASGRYDIQYFGAGTRLSVL.

The rearrangement joins TRBV27 to TRBJ2-6; TRBD1 matches 7 bases. This CDR3 has 22 residues. V trimming: 5 bases; J trimming: 4 bases; junction bases outside the gene matches: 26. Germline-derived CDR1 and CDR2 are MNHEY and SMNVEV (reference sequence). For the CDR3, the DNA is TGTGCCAGCAGTCCGAAATACAGGGGTCCCCACCTGGGCCTTAAAGGGGCCAACGTCCTGACTTTC. It translates to CASSPKYRGPHLGLKGANVLTF.

This clone was picked up one time. The chain links TRBV5-6 to TRBJ1-1; tentative D call: TRBD1 (6 bases). Germline lookup yields CDR1 SGHDT and CDR2 YYEEEE. There are 16 residues in the CDR3. The V and J ends lost 2 bases and 2 bases respectively, with 16 bases between them. CDR3 loop: CASSFPQTGLNTEAFF. The CDR3 coding sequence is TGTGCCAGCAGCTTTCCTCAAACAGGGCTCAACACTGAAGCTTTCTTT.

On this clone itself: Other nucleotide sequences from this sample produce the same CDR3. The V gene is TRBV7-9, the J gene TRBJ2-6; TRBD1 is a possible D gene (5 bases). CDR1 and CDR2 from the germline V gene are SEHNR and FQNEAQ (reference sequence). There are 15 residues in the CDR3. Trimming removed 5 bases from V and 1 base from J, with 9 bases in between. The CDR3 coding sequence is TGTGCCAGCAGCCATAGGGGTTCTGGGGCCAACGTCCTGACTTTC. Translated: CASSHRGSGANVLTF.

The V and J genes are TRBV28 and TRBJ2-2, with a tentative D call TRBD2 (6 bases). Between the trimmed V and J ends, which lost 6 bases and 9 bases, there was a span of 20 bases. In germline, CDR1 is MDHEN, CDR2 SYDVKM. The CDR3 is made up of 15 amino acids. The CDR3 is CASSLTFGGIRELFF. The CDR3 DNA reads TGTGCCAGCAGCCTGACTTTTGGGGGGATCCGGGAGCTGTTTTTT.

This chain links TRBV6-1 with TRBJ2-5; no firm D call. V lost 2 bases to trimming and J lost 7 bases, with 14 bases between them. The germline V gene has CDR1 MNHNS and CDR2 SASEGT. The CDR3 covers 14 residues. CDR3 nucleotide sequence: TGTGCCAGCAGTGAAAAGTGGGCCTCGGGGACCCAGTACTTC. Protein: CASSEKWASGTQYF.

The CDR3, as DNA: TGTGCCAGCAGTGAAGCGCGACTAGCGAAAGGAGATACGCAGTATTTT. This translates into CASSEARLAKGDTQYF. The rearrangement uses TRBV6-1 and TRBJ2-3; TRBD2 agrees at 8 bases. The germline V gene encodes CDR1 MNHNS and CDR2 SASEGT. V dropped 0 bases and J dropped 5; count of bases not matched to a gene: 7. This CDR3 comprises 16 residues.

On this clone itself: Other DNA sequences in the sample encode the same CDR3. V and J are TRBV5-1 and TRBJ2-2; D uncertain. CDR3 size: 14 residues. CDR1 is SGHRS, CDR2 YFSETQ, per germline. V was clipped by 0 bases and J by 0 bases, with 3 bases between them. The CDR3: CASSLVTNTGELFF. DNA of the CDR3: TGCGCCAGCAGCTTGGTCACGAACACCGGGGAGCTGTTTTTT.

The rearrangement joins TRBV7-2 to TRBJ2-7; D is perhaps TRBD1 or TRBD2 (5 bases each). The CDR3 spans 13 residues. The V and J ends lost 3 bases and 7 bases respectively, with 13 bases between them. Germline CDR1 SGHTA, CDR2 FQGNSA. CDR3 DNA: TGTGCCAGCAGCTTCATCGGGGCGCGGGAGCAGTACTTC. Protein: CASSFIGAREQYF. Based on the CDR3 plus reference TRBV7-2 and TRBJ2-7, the full variable domain is GAGVSQSPSNKVTEKGKDVELRCDPISGHTALYWYRQSLGQGLEFLIYFQGNSAPDKSGLPSDRFSAERTGGSVSTLTIQRTQQEDSAVYLCASSFIGAREQYFGPGTRLTVT.

This chain uses TRBV28 with TRBJ2-2; TRBD2 aligns across 9 bases. CDR1 is MDHEN and CDR2 is SYDVKM in the germline V gene. Germline trimming cut 5 bases from V and 5 bases from J; bases unmatched to any gene: 12. CDR3 length: 17 amino acids. This chain's CDR3 is CASSASLLAGVTGELFF. The CDR3 bases are TGTGCCAGCAGTGCGTCACTATTAGCGGGAGTTACCGGGGAGCTGTTTTTT.

This chain links TRBV6-5 with TRBJ2-2; D possibly matches TRBD1 or TRBD2 (5 bases each). The CDR3 totals 15 residues. Trimming left V 2 bases short and J 5 bases short, with 12 bases between. Germline CDR1 and CDR2: MNHEY and SVGAGI. CDR3 nucleotide sequence: TGTGCCAGCAGTTACGGGGGTGTAGGAACCGGGGAGCTGTTTTTT. This codes for CASSYGGVGTGELFF.

The chain has TRBV5-1 and TRBJ2-7; 8 bases map to TRBD2. The trim removed 4 bases at V and 0 bases at J, leaving 9 bases unmatched. CDR3 length: 16 residues. The germline CDR1 and CDR2 sequences are SGHRS and YFSETQ. The CDR3, as DNA: TGCGCCAGCAGCCATTACGAAACTAGCGGCTCCTACGAGCAGTACTTC. This encodes CASSHYETSGSYEQYF.

The chain recombines TRBV4-2 with TRBJ1-1, with TRBD1 identical over 7 bases. The CDR3 is 14 amino acids. Germline loops: CDR1 LGHNA, CDR2 YNFKEQ. V was clipped by 2 bases and J by 2 bases; unmatched bases: 2. The CDR3 loop reads CASSQRDSNTEAFF. In DNA, the CDR3 is TGTGCCAGCAGCCAACGGGACAGCAACACTGAAGCTTTCTTT.

This chain joins TRBV2 and TRBJ2-1; D perhaps matches TRBD2 (6 bases). The CDR3 consists of 15 residues. Trimming took off 2 bases at V and 9 bases at J, with 17 bases between the two ends. Germline-derived CDR1 and CDR2 are SNHLY and FYNNEI. The CDR3 DNA reads as TGTGCCAGCAGTGAACCAGCGGGTTCCGTCCTTGAGCAGTTCTTC. It encodes CASSEPAGSVLEQFF.

The chain uses TRBV6-4 and TRBJ2-1, with TRBD1 matching 8 bases. The CDR3 is made up of 15 amino acids. Germline V lookup: CDR1 MRHNA, CDR2 SNTAGT. V lost 5 bases to trimming and J lost 0 bases; unmatched junction nucleotides: 3. The CDR3 here is CASSLDRVSYNEQFF. The CDR3 DNA is TGTGCCAGCAGTTTGGACAGGGTCTCCTACAATGAGCAGTTCTTC.

The chain is built from TRBV5-5 and TRBJ1-2, with TRBD1 matching 9 bases. CDR1 SGHKS and CDR2 YYEKEE come from the germline V gene (reference sequence). V lost 4 bases to trimming and J lost 7 bases; unmatched junction nucleotides: 8. CDR3 length equals 14 residues. Written as DNA, the CDR3 is TGTGCCAGCAGCGCGACAGGGGGTTCCTTTGGCTACACCTTC. Residues: CASSATGGSFGYTF.